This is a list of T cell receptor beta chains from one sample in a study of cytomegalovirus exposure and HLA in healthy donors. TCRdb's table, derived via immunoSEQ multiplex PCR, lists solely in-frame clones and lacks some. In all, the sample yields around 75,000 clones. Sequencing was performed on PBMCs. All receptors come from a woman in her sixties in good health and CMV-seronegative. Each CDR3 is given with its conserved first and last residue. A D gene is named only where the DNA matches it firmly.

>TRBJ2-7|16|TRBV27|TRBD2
TGTGCCAGCAGTATGATAGCGGGAGCCGTCTCCTACGAGCAGTACTTC
CASSMIAGAVSYEQYF
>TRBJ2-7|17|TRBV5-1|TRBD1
TGCGCCAGCAGCTTGGGGGAAACCGGGACAGGGGGTGACGAGCAGTACTTC
CASSLGETGTGGDEQYF
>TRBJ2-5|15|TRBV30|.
TGTGCCTGGAGCCACGGTCTCCCGGGAAGCCAGACCCAGTACTTC
CAWSHGLPGSQTQYF
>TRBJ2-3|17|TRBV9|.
TGTGCCAGCAGCGTAGCCCGAAGAGAGGCTAGCACAGATACGCAGTATTTT
CASSVARREASTDTQYF
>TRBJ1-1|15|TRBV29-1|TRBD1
TGCAGCGTCATTCCGGGACAGGCAACCGTCCCTGAAGCTTTCTTT
CSVIPGQATVPEAFF
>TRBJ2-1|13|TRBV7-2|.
TGTGCCAGCAGCTTATTTAGGGGGACTGAGCAGTTCTTC
CASSLFRGTEQFF
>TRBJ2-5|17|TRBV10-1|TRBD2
TGCGCCAGCAGTGGCGGTAGACTAGCGGGTTTCCAAGAGACCCAGTACTTC
CASSGGRLAGFQETQYF
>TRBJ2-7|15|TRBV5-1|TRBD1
TGCGCCAGCAGCGGGGGGACAGGTCTATCCTACGAGCAGTACTTC
CASSGGTGLSYEQYF
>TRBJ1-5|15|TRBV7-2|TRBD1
TGTGCCAGCAGCTTCCTACAGGGGGCAGGACAGCCCCAGCATTTT
CASSFLQGAGQPQHF
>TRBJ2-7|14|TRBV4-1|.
TGCGCCAGCAGCCAAGACTACCGCGCCTACGAGCAGTACTTC
CASSQDYRAYEQYF
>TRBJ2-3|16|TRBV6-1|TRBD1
TGTGCCAGCAGTGAAAGCTGGGGACAGGTCACAGATACGCAGTATTTT
CASSESWGQVTDTQYF
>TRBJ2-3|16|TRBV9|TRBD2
TGTGCCAGCAGCGTGGGACTAGCGGGAGTCACAGATACGCAGTATTTT
CASSVGLAGVTDTQYF
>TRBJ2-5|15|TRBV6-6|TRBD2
TGTGCCAGCAGCATGACTAGCGGGAGCGCGGAGACCCAGTACTTC
CASSMTSGSAETQYF
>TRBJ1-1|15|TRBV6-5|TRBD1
TGTGCCAGCAGTGACTGGGACAGGGGCGTCACTGAAGCTTTCTTT
CASSDWDRGVTEAFF
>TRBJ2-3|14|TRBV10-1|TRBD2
TGCGCCAGCAGTGTAGGGACTAGCCTGGATACGCAGTATTTT
CASSVGTSLDTQYF
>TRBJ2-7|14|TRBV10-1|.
TGCGCCAGCAGTCCTACATTGAGAGGCGCCGAGCAGTACTTC
CASSPTLRGAEQYF